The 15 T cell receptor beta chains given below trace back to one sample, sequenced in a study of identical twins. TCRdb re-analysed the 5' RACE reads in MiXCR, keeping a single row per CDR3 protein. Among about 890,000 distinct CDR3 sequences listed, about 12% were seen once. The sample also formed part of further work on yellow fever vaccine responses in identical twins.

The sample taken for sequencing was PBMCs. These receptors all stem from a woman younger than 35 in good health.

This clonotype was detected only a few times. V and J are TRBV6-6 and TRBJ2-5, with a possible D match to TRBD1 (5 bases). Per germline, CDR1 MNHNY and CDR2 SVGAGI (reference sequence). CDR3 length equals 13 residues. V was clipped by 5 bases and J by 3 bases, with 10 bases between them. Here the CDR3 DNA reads TGTGCCAGCAGTAGGGGCGGTAAAGAGACCCAGTACTTC. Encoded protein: CASSRGGKETQYF.

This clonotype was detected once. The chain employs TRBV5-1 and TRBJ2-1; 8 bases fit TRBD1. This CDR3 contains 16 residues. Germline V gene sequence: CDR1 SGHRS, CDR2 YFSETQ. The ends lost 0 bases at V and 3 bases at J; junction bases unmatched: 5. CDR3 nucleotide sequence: TGCGCCAGCAGCTTGGCTGGACAGGGAAACTACAATGAGCAGTTCTTC. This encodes CASSLAGQGNYNEQFF.

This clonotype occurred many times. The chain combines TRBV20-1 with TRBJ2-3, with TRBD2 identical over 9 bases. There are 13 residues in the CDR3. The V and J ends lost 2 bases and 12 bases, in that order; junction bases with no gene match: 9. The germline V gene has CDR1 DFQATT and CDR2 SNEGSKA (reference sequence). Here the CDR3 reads CSARSPSGTVQYF. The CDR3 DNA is TGCAGTGCTAGAAGCCCTAGCGGGACAGTCCAGTATTTT.

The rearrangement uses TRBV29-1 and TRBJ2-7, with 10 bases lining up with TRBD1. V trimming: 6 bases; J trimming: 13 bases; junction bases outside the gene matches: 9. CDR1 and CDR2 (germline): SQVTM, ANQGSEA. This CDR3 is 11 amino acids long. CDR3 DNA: TGCAGCGTAACTACCGGGACAGGGGATTACTTC. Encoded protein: CSVTTGTGDYF.

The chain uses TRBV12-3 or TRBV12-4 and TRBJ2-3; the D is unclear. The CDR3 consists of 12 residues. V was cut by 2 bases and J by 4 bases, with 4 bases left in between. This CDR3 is CASSLKPDTQYF. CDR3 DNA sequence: TGTGCCAGCAGTTTAAAGCCAGATACGCAGTATTTT.

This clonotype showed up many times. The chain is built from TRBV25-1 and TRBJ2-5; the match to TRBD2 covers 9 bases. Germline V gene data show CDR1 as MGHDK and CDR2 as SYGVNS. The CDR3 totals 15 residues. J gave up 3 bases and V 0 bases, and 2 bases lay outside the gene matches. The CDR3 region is CASSEYSSGKETQYF. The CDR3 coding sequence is TGTGCCAGCAGTGAATACTCTAGCGGGAAAGAGACCCAGTACTTC.

CDR3 in DNA: TGTGCCAGCAGCCAAGATCTCACGGGACTAGCGGGAGGATACACCGGGGAGCTGTTTTTT. It is translated as CASSQDLTGLAGGYTGELFF. J is TRBJ2-2 and V is TRBV14, with 15 bases lining up with TRBD2. Losses at the gene ends were 0 bases for V and 3 bases for J; bases not matched to a gene: 8. CDR1 is SGHDN, CDR2 FVKESK, per germline. CDR3 size: 20 residues.

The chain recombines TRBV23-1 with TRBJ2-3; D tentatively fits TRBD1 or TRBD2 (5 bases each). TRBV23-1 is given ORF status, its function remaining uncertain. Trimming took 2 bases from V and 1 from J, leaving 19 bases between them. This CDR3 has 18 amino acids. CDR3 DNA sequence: TGCGCCAGCAGTCAAATTCCCCGTGGGACCGGGGGCACAGATACGCAGTATTTT. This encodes CASSQIPRGTGGTDTQYF.

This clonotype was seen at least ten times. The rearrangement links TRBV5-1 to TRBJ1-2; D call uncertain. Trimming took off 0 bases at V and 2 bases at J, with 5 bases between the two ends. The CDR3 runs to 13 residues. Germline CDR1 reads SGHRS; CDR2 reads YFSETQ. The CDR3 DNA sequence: TGCGCCAGCAGCTTGGAACAGAACTATGGCTACACCTTC. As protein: CASSLEQNYGYTF.

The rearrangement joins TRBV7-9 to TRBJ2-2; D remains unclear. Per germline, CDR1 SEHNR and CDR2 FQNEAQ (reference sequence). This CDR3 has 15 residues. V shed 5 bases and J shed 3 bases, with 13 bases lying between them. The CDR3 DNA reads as TGTGCCAGCAGCCCCCCGAGGAGTGACACCGGGGAGCTGTTTTTT. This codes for CASSPPRSDTGELFF. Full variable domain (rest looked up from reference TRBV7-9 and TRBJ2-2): DTGVSQNPRHKITKRGQNVTFRCDPISEHNRLYWYRQTLGQGPEFLTYFQNEAQLEKSRLLSDRFSAERPKGSFSTLEIQRTEQGDSAMYLCASSPPRSDTGELFFGEGSRLTVL.

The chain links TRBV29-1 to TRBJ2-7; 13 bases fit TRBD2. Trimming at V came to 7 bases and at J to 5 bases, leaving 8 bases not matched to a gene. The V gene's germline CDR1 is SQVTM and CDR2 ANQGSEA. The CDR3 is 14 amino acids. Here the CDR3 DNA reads TGCAGCGCTCAGGGACTAGCGGGATTTAACGAGCAGTACTTC. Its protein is CSAQGLAGFNEQYF.

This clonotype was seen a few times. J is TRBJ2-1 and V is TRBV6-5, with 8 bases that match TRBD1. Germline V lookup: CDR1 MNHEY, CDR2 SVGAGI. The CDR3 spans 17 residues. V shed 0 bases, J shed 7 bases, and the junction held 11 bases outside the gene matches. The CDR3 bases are TGTGCCAGCAGTTACTCGGCGGGCCAGGGGGCGCGGAATGAGCAGTTCTTC. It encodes CASSYSAGQGARNEQFF.

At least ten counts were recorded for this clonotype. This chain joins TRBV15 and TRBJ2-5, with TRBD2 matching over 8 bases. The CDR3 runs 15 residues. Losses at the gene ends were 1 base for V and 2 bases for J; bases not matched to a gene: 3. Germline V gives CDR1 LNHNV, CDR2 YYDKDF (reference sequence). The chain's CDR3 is CATSRAGGRQETQYF. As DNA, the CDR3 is TGTGCCACCAGCAGAGCGGGGGGGCGGCAAGAGACCCAGTACTTC.

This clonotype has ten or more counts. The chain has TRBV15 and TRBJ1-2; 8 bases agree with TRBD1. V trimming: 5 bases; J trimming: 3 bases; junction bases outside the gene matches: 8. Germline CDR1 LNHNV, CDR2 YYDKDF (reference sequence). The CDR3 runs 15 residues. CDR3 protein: CATSLGQGRHYGYTF. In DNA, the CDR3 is TGTGCCACCAGCCTAGGACAGGGCCGACACTATGGCTACACCTTC.

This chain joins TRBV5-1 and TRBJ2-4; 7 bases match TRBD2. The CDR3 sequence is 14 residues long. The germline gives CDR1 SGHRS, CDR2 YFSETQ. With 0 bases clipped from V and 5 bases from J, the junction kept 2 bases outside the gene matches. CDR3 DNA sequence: TGCGCCAGCAGCTTGGTGGGGAGGGAAAACATTCAGTACTTC. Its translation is CASSLVGRENIQYF.